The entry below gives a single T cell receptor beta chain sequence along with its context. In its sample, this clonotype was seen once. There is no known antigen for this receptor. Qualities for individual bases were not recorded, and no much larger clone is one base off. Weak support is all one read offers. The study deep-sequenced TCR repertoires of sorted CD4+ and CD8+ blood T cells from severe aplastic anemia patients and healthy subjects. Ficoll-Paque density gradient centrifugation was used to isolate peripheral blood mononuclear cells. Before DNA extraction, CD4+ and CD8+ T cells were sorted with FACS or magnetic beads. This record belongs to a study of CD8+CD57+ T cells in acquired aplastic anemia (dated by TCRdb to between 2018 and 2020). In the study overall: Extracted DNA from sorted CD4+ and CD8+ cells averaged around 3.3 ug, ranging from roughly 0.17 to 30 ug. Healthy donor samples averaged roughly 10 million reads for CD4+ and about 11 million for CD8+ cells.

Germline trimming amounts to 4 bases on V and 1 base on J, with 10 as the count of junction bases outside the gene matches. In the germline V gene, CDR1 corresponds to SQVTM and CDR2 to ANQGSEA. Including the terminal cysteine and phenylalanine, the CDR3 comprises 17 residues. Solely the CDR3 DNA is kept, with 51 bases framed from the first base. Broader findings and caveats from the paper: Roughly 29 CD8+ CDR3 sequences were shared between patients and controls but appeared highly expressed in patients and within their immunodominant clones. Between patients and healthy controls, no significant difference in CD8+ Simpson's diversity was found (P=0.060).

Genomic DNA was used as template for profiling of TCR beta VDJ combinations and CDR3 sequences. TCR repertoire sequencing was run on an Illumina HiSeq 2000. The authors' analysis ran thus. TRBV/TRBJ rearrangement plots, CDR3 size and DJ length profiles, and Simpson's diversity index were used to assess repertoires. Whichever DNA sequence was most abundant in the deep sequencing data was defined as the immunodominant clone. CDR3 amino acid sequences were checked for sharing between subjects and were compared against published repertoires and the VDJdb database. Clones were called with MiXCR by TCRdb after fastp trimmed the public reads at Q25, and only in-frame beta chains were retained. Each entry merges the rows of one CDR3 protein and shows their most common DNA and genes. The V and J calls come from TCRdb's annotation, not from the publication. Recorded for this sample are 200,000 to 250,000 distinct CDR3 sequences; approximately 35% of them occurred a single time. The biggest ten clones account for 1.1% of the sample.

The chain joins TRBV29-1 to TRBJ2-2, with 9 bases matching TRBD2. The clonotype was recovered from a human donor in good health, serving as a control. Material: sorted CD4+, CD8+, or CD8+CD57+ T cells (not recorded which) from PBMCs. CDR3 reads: CSVVFWTSEKNTGELFF. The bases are TGCAGCGTTGTCTTCTGGACTAGCGAAAAGAACACCGGGGAGCTGTTTTTT.